This entry is about one T cell receptor (beta chain). The data originate from a study of blood T cell repertoires in COVID-19. In the study overall: T cells, B-cell-depleted T cells, or PBMCs provided the cDNA or gDNA that served as material.

Living in about two dozen US areas, the participants were between 18 and 89 years of age. Contact with a PCR-confirmed or clinician-diagnosed COVID-19 case occurred within 2 weeks of entry. The protocol was immunoSEQ multiplex PCR, while the TCRdb copy is restricted to in-frame clones and leaves out a portion. The table shows approximately 150,000 clones, with around 80% occurring only once. Sample: PBMCs or T cells enriched from blood (not recorded which). This clonotype originated in a man between 65 and 80 years old who had been exposed to COVID-19.

The CDR3 reads CASRPPPGQGANEQFF. CDR3 sequence (DNA): TGTGCCAGCAGGCCTCCCCCGGGACAGGGGGCCAATGAGCAGTTCTTC. The chain carries TRBV7-9 and TRBJ2-1, with 12 nucleotides matching TRBD1. Trimming at V came to 6 bases and at J to 6 bases, leaving 9 bases not matched to a gene. Germline V gives CDR1 SEHNR, CDR2 FQNEAQ (reference sequence). The CDR3 covers 16 residues. Complete variable domain (other parts from reference TRBV7-9 and TRBJ2-1): DTGVSQNPRHKITKRGQNVTFRCDPISEHNRLYWYRQTLGQGPEFLTYFQNEAQLEKSRLLSDRFSAERPKGSFSTLEIQRTEQGDSAMYLCASRPPPGQGANEQFFGPGTRLTVL.